These 29 T cell receptor beta chains share one sample of origin, sequenced in a study of human T cells and chemical hapten exposure. The time point was: healthy volunteer bleed at 2 weeks. It was unfractionated whole blood from which total RNA was extracted. One entry per CDR3 protein, called by TCRdb with MiXCR from the RACE reads. The data hold about 45,000 distinct CDR3 sequences, with around 4.5% observed a single time. The sequencing input was whole blood. These receptors all stem from a human donor in good health. Some clones in this sample may be carry-over from other donors' samples.

This clonotype was recorded at least ten times. The rearrangement links TRBV6-2 or TRBV6-3 to TRBJ2-7; 9 nucleotides align to TRBD2. CDR3 length: 14 residues. The germline CDR1 and CDR2 sequences are MNHEY and SVGEGT. Trimming at V came to 5 bases and at J to 9 bases, leaving 11 bases not matched to a gene. CDR3 residues: CASSLAGPTEGQYF. CDR3 coding DNA: TGTGCCAGCAGTCTAGCGGGACCAACGGAGGGGCAGTACTTC.

This clonotype was recorded at least ten times. The chain employs TRBV6-1 and TRBJ1-5; the match to TRBD1 covers 7 bases. V lost 7 bases to trimming and J lost 2 bases; unmatched junction nucleotides: 11. The CDR3 runs 16 residues. Looked up from germline, CDR1 is MNHNS and CDR2 is SASEGT. The CDR3 protein is CASNLRSTGGNQPQHF. The CDR3 DNA reads as TGTGCCAGCAATCTACGGAGCACAGGGGGCAATCAGCCCCAGCATTTT.

This clonotype was recorded at least ten times. This chain joins TRBV6-2 or TRBV6-3 and TRBJ2-4, with D perhaps matching TRBD2 (5 bases). Per germline, CDR1 MNHEY and CDR2 SVGEGT. The CDR3 spans 15 residues. The V end lost 1 base, the J end lost 6 bases, and 13 bases lay between the germline ends. The CDR3 spells CASSYFAAGRNIQYF. In DNA, the CDR3 is TGTGCCAGCAGTTACTTTGCGGCGGGCAGAAACATTCAGTACTTC.

This clonotype showed up many times. The chain carries TRBV9 and TRBJ2-5, with TRBD2 matching 7 bases. This CDR3 region has 15 residues. CDR1 and CDR2 from the germline V gene are SGDLS and YYNGEE. With V trimmed by 1 base and J by 3 bases, 6 bases remained unmatched. The CDR3 protein is CASSVQGRGEETQYF. CDR3 DNA sequence: TGTGCCAGCAGCGTACAGGGACGGGGGGAAGAGACCCAGTACTTC.

Ten or more counts support this clonotype. The rearrangement links TRBV25-1 to TRBJ2-3, with TRBD2 as a possible D gene (5 bases). This CDR3 comprises 16 residues. The V gene lost 2 bases and the J gene lost 2 bases, with 14 bases spanning the gap. In germline, CDR1 is MGHDK, CDR2 SYGVNS. The CDR3 sequence: CASSERRGLFTDTQYF. The CDR3 coding sequence is TGTGCCAGCAGTGAACGTAGAGGGCTATTCACAGATACGCAGTATTTT.

This clonotype was found many times. The chain couples TRBV14 to TRBJ1-1; the D gene is possibly TRBD1 (5 bases). The germline V gene encodes CDR1 SGHDN and CDR2 FVKESK. This CDR3 comprises 14 residues. Trimming pared 1 base from V and 0 bases from J, leaving 6 bases between. The CDR3 DNA reads TGTGCCAGCAGCCAAGCAGGGATGAACACTGAAGCTTTCTTT. Its translation: CASSQAGMNTEAFF. The full variable domain, rest sourced from reference TRBV14 and TRBJ1-1, is EAGVTQFPSHSVIEKGQTVTLRCDPISGHDNLYWYRRVMGKEIKFLLHFVKESKQDESGMPNNRFLAERTGGTYSTLKVQPAELEDSGVYFCASSQAGMNTEAFFGQGTRLTVV.

The chain has TRBV20-1 and TRBJ1-1; D perhaps matches TRBD1 (6 bases). Germline CDR1 is DFQATT and CDR2 is SNEGSKA (reference sequence). V was trimmed by 0 bases and J by 5 bases, leaving 19 bases between them. The CDR3 runs 16 residues. The CDR3 coding sequence is TGCAGTGCTAGAGAGCCCCGGCCGGGGGCGTGGACTGAAGCTTTCTTT. This encodes CSAREPRPGAWTEAFF.

This clonotype was observed at least ten times. The rearrangement links TRBV13 to TRBJ2-1; 14 bases match TRBD2. CDR3 length: 15 residues. Germline V gives CDR1 PRHDT, CDR2 FYEKMQ (reference sequence). The J segment lost 9 bases and the V segment lost 5 bases, leaving 6 bases of the junction unmatched. CDR3 amino acids: CASSRLAGGPAEQFF. CDR3 sequence (DNA): TGTGCCAGCAGCAGACTAGCGGGAGGGCCTGCTGAGCAGTTCTTC.

This clonotype was counted at least ten times. The V call is TRBV18, the J call TRBJ1-1; a weak D match, TRBD1 (6 bases). The CDR3 is made up of 16 amino acids. The germline V gene has CDR1 KGHSH and CDR2 LQKENI. Trimming took off 2 bases at V and 3 bases at J, with 16 bases between the two ends. The CDR3 loop reads CASSPRRQVGDTEAFF. For the CDR3, the DNA is TGTGCCAGCTCACCAAGACGACAGGTTGGGGACACTGAAGCTTTCTTT.

This clonotype was seen only once. This chain links TRBV18 with TRBJ2-7, with a tentative D call TRBD1 (6 bases). CDR3 length: 15 amino acids. Germline V lookup: CDR1 KGHSH, CDR2 LQKENI. Trimming removed 6 bases at V and 6 bases at J, with 21 bases between. The CDR3 loop is CASSRLGQGICEQYF. CDR3 sequence (DNA): TGTGCCAGCTCCCGACTGGGACAAGGGATCTGCGAGCAGTACTTC.

This clonotype has at least ten counts. The chain has TRBV20-1 and TRBJ2-1; 9 bases are shared with TRBD2. This CDR3 contains 15 residues. V lost 4 bases and J lost 12; bases outside the gene matches: 16. CDR1 and CDR2 (germline): DFQATT, SNEGSKA (reference sequence). The CDR3 region has the DNA TGCAGTGCTACCACCCCCGGGCTAGCGGGATTGGGGCAGTTCTTC. Its translation is CSATTPGLAGLGQFF.

Many counts were recorded for this clonotype. This chain links TRBV2 with TRBJ1-2; TRBD1 matches 12 bases. This CDR3 has 18 amino acids. Germline V gene data show CDR1 as SNHLY and CDR2 as FYNNEI. Trimming removed 1 base from V and 2 bases from J; junction bases left unmatched: 8. Here the CDR3 reads CASSEGRDRGRLNYGYTF. Here the CDR3 DNA reads TGTGCCAGCAGTGAAGGGAGGGACAGGGGGCGTCTAAACTATGGCTACACCTTC.

The genes are TRBV4-1 and TRBJ2-7; 8 nucleotides line up with TRBD1. The germline V gene encodes CDR1 MGHRA and CDR2 YSYEKL. The CDR3 has 14 amino acids. Trimming cost V 5 bases and J 2 bases; bases outside gene matches: 5. The CDR3 DNA sequence: TGCGCCAGCAGCTATAAGACAGGGGCCTACGAGCAGTACTTC. It yields the protein CASSYKTGAYEQYF.

A few counts support this clonotype. The chain joins TRBV29-1 to TRBJ1-2; D is unclear. From germline, CDR1 is SQVTM and CDR2 ANQGSEA. There are 10 residues in the CDR3. V was clipped by 0 bases and J by 5 bases, with 1 base between them. DNA for the CDR3: TGCAGCGTTGAAGAATATGGCTACACCTTC. This encodes CSVEEYGYTF.

This clonotype was counted many times. V usage is TRBV12-3 or TRBV12-4 and J usage is TRBJ2-1; D is possibly TRBD1 (5 bases). The germline V and J ends were trimmed by 3 bases and 1 base, with 13 bases remaining between them. This CDR3 is 16 amino acids long. The CDR3 protein is CASSFTGILSYNEQFF. The CDR3 DNA is TGTGCCAGCAGTTTTACAGGCATTTTATCCTACAATGAGCAGTTCTTC.

This clonotype was recorded many times. The chain carries TRBV6-2 or TRBV6-3 and TRBJ2-5; possibly TRBD1 or TRBD2 for D (5 bases each). Germline CDR1 and CDR2: MNHEY and SVGEGT. The CDR3 spans 17 residues. V was clipped by 2 bases and J by 2 bases, with 18 bases between them. CDR3 in amino acids: CASSYVPGTGWQETQYF. CDR3 in DNA: TGTGCCAGCAGTTACGTTCCCGGGACGGGATGGCAAGAGACCCAGTACTTC.

This clonotype was seen just once. The V gene is TRBV14, the J gene TRBJ2-1, with TRBD2 matching 11 bases. In germline, CDR1 is SGHDN, CDR2 FVKESK. The CDR3 is made up of 15 amino acids. Unmatched junction bases numbered 6, after V lost 4 bases and J lost 7 bases. This CDR3 is CASSRQPSGGNEQFF. CDR3 coding DNA: TGTGCCAGCAGCCGCCAGCCTAGCGGGGGGAATGAGCAGTTCTTC.

The chain is built from TRBV11-3 and TRBJ2-2; TRBD2 matches 8 bases. With V trimmed by 5 bases and J by 4 bases, 9 bases remained unmatched. This CDR3 is built from 16 residues. Germline V lookup: CDR1 SGHNT, CDR2 YENEEA. The CDR3 DNA is TGTGCCAGCAGCGCCCGGGGGGGGCCACTCACCGGGGAGCTGTTTTTT. Residues: CASSARGGPLTGELFF.

This clonotype was counted many times. The V and J genes are TRBV6-5 and TRBJ2-2, with a possible D match to TRBD2 (6 bases). The CDR3 loop spans 15 amino acids. V dropped 5 bases and J dropped 0 bases, with 10 bases sitting between them. Germline loops: CDR1 MNHEY, CDR2 SVGAGI. CDR3 DNA sequence: TGTGCCAGCAGTCCGGGACTGGCGAACACCGGGGAGCTGTTTTTT. This codes for CASSPGLANTGELFF.

This clonotype was seen many times. The chain is built from TRBV7-9 and TRBJ1-2; a weak D match, TRBD1 (6 bases). Trimming cost V 1 base and J 2 bases, with 20 bases left between them. The CDR3 spans 18 residues. Germline V gene lookup returns CDR1 SEHNR and CDR2 FQNEAQ (reference sequence). The DNA of the CDR3 is TGTGCCAGCAGCTTAGAACAACGAGGGGGGGATAGAAACTATGGCTACACCTTC. This translates into CASSLEQRGGDRNYGYTF.

This clonotype has at least ten counts. V and J are TRBV5-1 and TRBJ2-7; TRBD1 is a possible D gene (5 bases). CDR1 and CDR2 from the germline V gene are SGHRS and YFSETQ. V dropped 3 bases and J dropped 2 bases, with 6 bases sitting between them. The CDR3 covers 12 residues. The CDR3 loop reads CASSSDTYEQYF. The CDR3 nucleotides are TGCGCCAGCAGCTCGGACACCTACGAGCAGTACTTC.

This clonotype was recorded at least ten times. This chain joins TRBV20-1 and TRBJ2-3, with 7 bases fitting TRBD2. The CDR3 sequence is 17 residues long. Germline CDR1 and CDR2: DFQATT and SNEGSKA (reference sequence). V gave up 1 base and J gave up 4 bases; unmatched junction bases: 14. In nucleotides, the CDR3 is TGCAGTGCTAGAGTTCCCGGGTGGGGGAGGGCCTCAGATACGCAGTATTTT. This translates into CSARVPGWGRASDTQYF.

Many counts were recorded for this clonotype. The genes are TRBV6-2 or TRBV6-3 and TRBJ1-5, with 7 bases fitting TRBD1. Germline CDR1 and CDR2: MNHEY and SVGEGT. Trimming removed 2 bases from V and 3 bases from J; junction bases left unmatched: 13. The CDR3 runs to 18 residues. The CDR3 nucleotides are TGTGCCAGCAGTTACCTTGCCGCGACAGGGTTTTACAATCAGCCCCAGCATTTT. Its protein is CASSYLAATGFYNQPQHF.

Notes on this clonotype: A junction boundary mismatches the germline segment, possibly from a read error. The rearrangement uses TRBV4-2 and TRBJ2-7; TRBD2 is a possible D gene (6 bases). This CDR3 contains 16 residues. The germline gives CDR1 LGHNA, CDR2 YNFKEQ. The CDR3 DNA reads as TGTGCCAGCAGGCAAGATCTCGGCGGGAAAGCCTACGAGCAGTACTTC. It yields the protein CASRQDLGGKAYEQYF.

This clonotype came up many times. The chain recombines TRBV25-1 with TRBJ1-6; no clear D gene. Trimming took off 6 bases at V and 6 bases at J, with 15 bases between the two ends. The CDR3 contains 15 residues. The V gene's germline CDR1 is MGHDK and CDR2 SYGVNS. CDR3 loop: CASRPLAATNSPLHF. CDR3 sequence (DNA): TGTGCCAGCAGACCCCTCGCAGCGACTAATTCACCCCTCCACTTT.

This clonotype has a count of ten or more. CDR3 nucleotides: TGTGCCAGCTCACCCGCGGACAGAAGCACAGATACGCAGTATTTT. It yields the protein CASSPADRSTDTQYF. This chain joins TRBV18 and TRBJ2-3, with D possibly being TRBD1 (6 bases). Trimming left V 3 bases short and J 0 bases short, with 10 bases between. This CDR3 contains 15 residues. Germline V gives CDR1 KGHSH, CDR2 LQKENI.

This clonotype came up many times. V gene TRBV27 combines with J gene TRBJ1-5; 8 bases agree with TRBD1. Unmatched junction bases numbered 8, after V lost 5 bases and J lost 2 bases. The CDR3 has 16 amino acids. Per the germline V gene, CDR1 is MNHEY and CDR2 is SMNVEV (reference sequence). The CDR3, as DNA: TGTGCCAGCAGTACATGGACAGGGCGAGGCAATCAGCCCCAGCATTTT. Translation: CASSTWTGRGNQPQHF.

This clonotype was picked up many times. The rearrangement uses TRBV28 and TRBJ1-5, with a weak D call TRBD1 (6 bases). The germline CDR1 and CDR2 sequences are MDHEN and SYDVKM. Trimming pared 5 bases from V and 7 bases from J, leaving 9 bases between. The CDR3 extends over 12 amino acids. In DNA, the CDR3 is TGTGCCAGCAGTCAGGGGTACCAGCCCCAGCATTTT. Its translation: CASSQGYQPQHF.

This clonotype was seen repeatedly, ten times or more. The J gene is TRBJ2-3, the V gene TRBV7-3; a possible D gene is TRBD2 (6 bases). Germline CDR1 is SGHTA and CDR2 is FQGTGA. Trimming pared 2 bases from V and 4 bases from J, leaving 13 bases between. The CDR3 length is 15 residues. CDR3 in DNA: TGTGCCAGCAGCTTAGTAAGGACTACATCAGATACGCAGTATTTT. It is translated as CASSLVRTTSDTQYF. Based on the CDR3 plus reference TRBV7-3 and TRBJ2-3, the full variable domain is GAGVSQTPSNKVTEKGKYVELRCDPISGHTALYWYRQSLGQGPEFLIYFQGTGAADDSGLPNDRFFAVRPEGSVSTLKIQRTERGDSAVYLCASSLVRTTSDTQYFGPGTRLTVL.